These 19 T cell receptor beta chains were sequenced from one sample in a study of memory B cells and T cells in multiple sclerosis. Clones were sequenced by immunoSEQ multiplex PCR, and TCRdb holds only the in-frame ones, with some missing. The sample includes about 15,000 clones, around 70% of them seen just once. Sequencing used memory (CD45RO+) CD4+ T cells from blood. The receptor source for this set is a human donor with multiple sclerosis.

This chain connects TRBV30 to TRBJ2-1, with a possible D match to TRBD2 (5 bases). CDR3 length equals 13 residues. Trimming pared 3 bases from V and 10 bases from J, leaving 16 bases between. Germline V lookup: CDR1 GTSNPN, CDR2 SVGIG (reference sequence). CDR3 DNA sequence: TGTGCCTGGAGCCTCGTAGGATCGGGGGAGCAGTTCTTC. This translates into CAWSLVGSGEQFF.

This chain joins TRBV19 and TRBJ1-5; D is possibly TRBD1 (6 bases). CDR1 and CDR2 (germline): LNHDA, SQIVND (reference sequence). V was pared by 4 bases and J by 3 bases, with 13 bases between. The CDR3 spans 15 residues. This CDR3 reads CASSTKDSPNQPQHF. The DNA for the CDR3 is TGTGCCAGTAGTACGAAGGACAGTCCCAATCAGCCCCAGCATTTT.

Details on this clone: The junction shows a germline mismatch at one end, possibly a read error. CDR3 nucleotide sequence: TGTGCCAGCAGCGGGCCTAGCGGTTCCTCCTCCAATGAGCAGTTCTTC. Protein: CASSGPSGSSSNEQFF. The gene calls are TRBV9 and TRBJ2-1; 7 bases align to TRBD2. The CDR3 is made up of 16 amino acids. Germline V gene lookup returns CDR1 SGDLS and CDR2 YYNGEE.

The V gene is TRBV19, the J gene TRBJ2-2, with D perhaps TRBD1 (5 bases). The V gene lost 6 bases and the J gene lost 9 bases, with 11 bases spanning the gap. Germline-derived CDR1 and CDR2 are LNHDA and SQIVND (reference sequence). This CDR3 contains 12 residues. The CDR3 region is CASRQGQRELFF. CDR3 sequence (DNA): TGTGCCAGTAGGCAGGGTCAACGGGAGCTGTTTTTT.

This chain links TRBV6-5 with TRBJ2-1, with TRBD1 matching over 7 bases. The V gene's germline CDR1 is MNHEY and CDR2 SVGAGI. This CDR3 comprises 15 residues. Trimming took 6 bases from V and 0 from J; bases not matched to a gene: 5. The DNA of the CDR3 is TGTGCCAGCAGCATCCGACAGGGCTCCTACAATGAGCAGTTCTTC. The encoded protein is CASSIRQGSYNEQFF.

V gene TRBV10-3 combines with J gene TRBJ1-2, with TRBD1 matching 7 bases. In germline, CDR1 is ENHRY, CDR2 SYGVKD. V was clipped by 7 bases and J by 6 bases; unmatched bases: 11. This CDR3 region has 14 residues. The CDR3 spells CAITSTGKKDGYTF. The DNA of the CDR3 is TGTGCCATCACCTCGACAGGGAAAAAGGATGGCTACACCTTC.

V and J are TRBV6-1 and TRBJ2-4, with 8 bases fitting TRBD1. Germline CDR1 reads MNHNS; CDR2 reads SASEGT. This CDR3 comprises 15 residues. V lost 6 bases, J lost 0 bases, and 4 bases stayed unmatched. The CDR3 coding sequence is TGTGCCAGCAGCTTAACAGGGGGAGCCAAAAACATTCAGTACTTC. Its translation is CASSLTGGAKNIQYF.

This clone was observed once. The chain combines TRBV2 with TRBJ2-3; TRBD2 agrees at 11 bases. J gave up 0 bases and V 9 bases, and 11 bases lay outside the gene matches. The CDR3 is 17 residues long. Germline V gene lookup returns CDR1 SNHLY and CDR2 FYNNEI. This CDR3 reads CASSGRAALVSTDTQYF. In DNA, the CDR3 is TGTGCCAGTAGCGGGAGGGCCGCTCTAGTTAGCACAGATACGCAGTATTTT.

The chain links TRBV10-3 to TRBJ2-5, with D possibly TRBD2 on 6 matching bases. Deletions cut 6 bases from V and 1 base from J, with 9 bases between. The CDR3 extends over 13 amino acids. Germline V CDR1 and CDR2: ENHRY, SYGVKD. CDR3 region: CAIRGGGQETQYF. The CDR3 DNA is TGTGCCATCAGGGGGGGTGGCCAAGAGACCCAGTACTTC.

This clone has more than one count but fewer than ten. This rearrangement joins TRBV5-1 to TRBJ2-1; 7 bases are a match to TRBD2. CDR3 length equals 15 residues. J was trimmed by 6 bases and V by 3 bases; bases with no gene match: 9. CDR1 and CDR2 from the germline V gene are SGHRS and YFSETQ. The CDR3: CASSSGGERVNEQFF. DNA of the CDR3: TGCGCCAGCAGCTCGGGGGGAGAGAGGGTCAATGAGCAGTTCTTC.

The V and J genes are TRBV6-5 and TRBJ2-7; weak D call: TRBD1 (6 bases). CDR1 is MNHEY and CDR2 is SVGAGI in the germline V gene. V lost 0 bases and J 2 bases, leaving 11 bases between the germline ends. The CDR3 covers 15 residues. DNA of the CDR3: TGTGCCAGCAGTTACTCCCTGGACAGAGCCTACGAGCAGTACTTC. It specifies CASSYSLDRAYEQYF.

The genes are TRBV2 and TRBJ1-5, with TRBD1 as a possible D gene (5 bases). Germline-derived CDR1 and CDR2 are SNHLY and FYNNEI. The CDR3 spans 15 residues. Trimming left V 5 bases short and J 4 bases short, with 15 bases between. The CDR3 coding sequence is TGTGCCAGCAGTCAGAGTTCGGCAGGGAATCAGCCCCAGCATTTT. Translation gives CASSQSSAGNQPQHF.

CDR3 sequence: CASSVGASESQETQYF. The CDR3 DNA reads TGTGCCAGCAGCGTAGGAGCTAGCGAAAGCCAAGAGACCCAGTACTTC. The V gene is TRBV9, the J gene TRBJ2-5, with a tentative D call TRBD2 (6 bases). This CDR3 contains 16 residues. Trimming took off 0 bases at V and 1 base at J, with 13 bases between the two ends. Germline-derived CDR1 and CDR2 are SGDLS and YYNGEE.

This clone has just a few counts. The gene calls are TRBV7-6 and TRBJ2-7, with TRBD1 matching over 8 bases. From germline, CDR1 is SGHVS and CDR2 FNYEAQ. Trimming took 6 bases from V and 6 from J; bases not matched to a gene: 13. The CDR3 covers 15 residues. The CDR3 nucleotides are TGTGCCAGCAGTTTACAGGGGGATGGGATTGGCGAGCAGTACTTC. Its protein is CASSLQGDGIGEQYF.

The CDR3 DNA reads as TGTGCCAGCAGCCGCCAGGGGGAATGGTACGAGCAGTACTTC. Protein product: CASSRQGEWYEQYF. V is TRBV13 and J is TRBJ2-7; 7 bases map to TRBD1. With 5 bases clipped from V and 4 bases from J, the junction kept 8 bases outside the gene matches. The CDR3 runs to 14 residues. Germline V CDR1 and CDR2: PRHDT, FYEKMQ (reference sequence).

In this sample, this clone turned up once. The chain combines TRBV30 with TRBJ2-7; 12 bases agree with TRBD2. Germline loops: CDR1 GTSNPN, CDR2 SVGIG (reference sequence). The junction had 9 bases not matched to a gene; V was cut back by 3 bases and J by 6 bases. The CDR3 sequence is 15 residues long. CDR3 residues: CAWRLLAGGSSEQYF. The CDR3 DNA sequence: TGTGCCTGGAGACTACTAGCGGGAGGTTCTTCCGAGCAGTACTTC.

The rearrangement uses TRBV13 and TRBJ2-1, with D unresolved. The CDR3 sequence is 14 residues long. V was pared by 5 bases and J by 4 bases, with 12 bases between. Germline assignment: CDR1 PRHDT and CDR2 FYEKMQ (reference sequence). CDR3 sequence: CASSKGAAYNEQFF. As DNA, the CDR3 is TGTGCCAGCAGCAAAGGAGCAGCTTACAATGAGCAGTTCTTC. The variable domain in full, with the rest retrieved from reference TRBV13 and TRBJ2-1, is AAGVIQSPRHLIKEKRETATLKCYPIPRHDTVYWYQQGPGQDPQFLISFYEKMQSDKGSIPDRFSAQQFSDYHSELNMSSLELGDSALYFCASSKGAAYNEQFFGPGTRLTVL.

The sample holds a few counts of this clone. The chain is built from TRBV5-1 and TRBJ1-2, with D perhaps matching TRBD1 (5 bases). CDR3 length equals 14 residues. Trimming cost V 6 bases and J 4 bases, with 16 bases left between them. Germline V gene sequence: CDR1 SGHRS, CDR2 YFSETQ. The CDR3 here is CASTLGGTGYGYTF. For the CDR3, the DNA is TGCGCCAGCACCCTGGGAGGGACTGGCTATGGCTACACCTTC.

This chain joins TRBV18 and TRBJ1-2; D gene ambiguous. The CDR3 loop spans 15 amino acids. Germline CDR1 and CDR2: KGHSH and LQKENI. V shed 2 bases and J shed 4 bases, with 14 bases lying between them. The CDR3 DNA follows: TGTGCCAGCTCACCAACCGACGGAGGCCTCTATGGCTACACCTTC. As protein: CASSPTDGGLYGYTF.